This T cell receptor beta chain appears in the sequencing data of a study of blood T cell repertoires in COVID-19. Across the whole study: Collection of acute and convalescent COVID-19 samples took place in the United States, Italy and Spain.

The junction had 3 bases not matched to a gene; V was cut back by 1 base and J by 4 bases. Germline CDR1 and CDR2: MNHNS and SASEGT. The CDR3 covers 14 residues. Clones were read by immunoSEQ multiplex PCR, and TCRdb kept only the in-frame ones, dropping some. The sample lists under 350,000 clones, roughly 85% occurring once. The material sequenced was peripheral blood. The TCR was taken from a woman between 50 and 59 years old who had recovered from COVID-19. The chain links TRBV6-1 to TRBJ1-2, with TRBD1 matching over 7 bases. Here the CDR3 reads CASSEETGTYGYTF. CDR3 DNA sequence: TGTGCCAGCAGTGAAGAGACAGGGACCTATGGCTACACCTTC.